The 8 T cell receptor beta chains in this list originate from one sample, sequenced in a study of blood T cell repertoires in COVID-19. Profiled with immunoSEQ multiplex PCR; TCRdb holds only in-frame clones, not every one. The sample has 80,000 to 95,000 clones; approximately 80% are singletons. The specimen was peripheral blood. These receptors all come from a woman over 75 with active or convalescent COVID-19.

The CDR3 DNA is TGCAGTGCTAGTGGGACAGGGTCGAGCCAGCCCCAGCATTTT. Its protein product is CSASGTGSSQPQHF. The chain uses TRBV20-1 and TRBJ1-5; 9 bases align to TRBD1. Germline V CDR1 and CDR2: DFQATT, SNEGSKA (reference sequence). The V gene end was trimmed by 3 bases and the J gene end by 7 bases; junction bases not matched to a gene: 7. There are 14 residues in the CDR3.

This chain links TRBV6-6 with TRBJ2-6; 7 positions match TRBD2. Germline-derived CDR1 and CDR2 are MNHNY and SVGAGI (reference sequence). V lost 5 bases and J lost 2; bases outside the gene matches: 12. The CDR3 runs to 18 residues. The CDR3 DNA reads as TGTGCCAGCAGTCTCCCGGGGGAGGGCCGAGCTGGGGCCAACGTCCTGACTTTC. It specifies CASSLPGEGRAGANVLTF.

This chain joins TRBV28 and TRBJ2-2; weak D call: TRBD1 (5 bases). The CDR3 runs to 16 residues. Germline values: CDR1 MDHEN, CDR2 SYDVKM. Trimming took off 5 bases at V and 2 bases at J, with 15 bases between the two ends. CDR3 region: CASSVLGQGNTGELFF. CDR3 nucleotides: TGTGCCAGCAGTGTCTTGGGGCAGGGTAACACCGGGGAGCTGTTTTTT.

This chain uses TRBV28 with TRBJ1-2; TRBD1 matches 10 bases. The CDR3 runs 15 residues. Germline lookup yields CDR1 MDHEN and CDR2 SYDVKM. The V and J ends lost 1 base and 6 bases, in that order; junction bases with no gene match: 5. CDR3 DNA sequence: TGTGCCAGCAGTTTATTAGACAGGGGGCTTGATGGCTACACCTTC. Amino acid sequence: CASSLLDRGLDGYTF.

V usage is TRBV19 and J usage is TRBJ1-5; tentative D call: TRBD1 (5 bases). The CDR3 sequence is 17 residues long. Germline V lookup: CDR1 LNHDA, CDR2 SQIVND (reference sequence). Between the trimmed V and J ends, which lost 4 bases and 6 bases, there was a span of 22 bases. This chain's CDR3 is CASSRLKGQGLGQPQHF. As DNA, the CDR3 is TGTGCCAGTAGTAGACTCAAGGGCCAGGGATTGGGTCAGCCCCAGCATTTT.

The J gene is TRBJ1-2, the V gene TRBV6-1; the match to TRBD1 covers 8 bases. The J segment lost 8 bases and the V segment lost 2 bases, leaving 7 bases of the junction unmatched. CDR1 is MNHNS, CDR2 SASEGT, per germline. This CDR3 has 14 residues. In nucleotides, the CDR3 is TGTGCCAGCAGTGAACGAGGGACAGGAGGAGGCTACACCTTC. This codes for CASSERGTGGGYTF.

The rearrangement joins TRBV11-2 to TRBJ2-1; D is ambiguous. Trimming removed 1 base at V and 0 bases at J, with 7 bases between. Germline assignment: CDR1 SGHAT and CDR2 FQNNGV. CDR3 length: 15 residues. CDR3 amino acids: CASSLVGSSYNEQFF. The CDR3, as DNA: TGTGCCAGCAGCTTAGTTGGCAGCTCCTACAATGAGCAGTTCTTC.

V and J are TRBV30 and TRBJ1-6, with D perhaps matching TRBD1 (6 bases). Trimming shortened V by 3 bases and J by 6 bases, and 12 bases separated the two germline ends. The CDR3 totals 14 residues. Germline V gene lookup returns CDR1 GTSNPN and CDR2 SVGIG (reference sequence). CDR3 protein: CAWSLGHSNSPLHF. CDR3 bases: TGTGCCTGGAGCCTGGGACACTCTAATTCACCCCTCCACTTT.